This TCR beta chain derives from a study of CD8 T cells in Susac syndrome. It was treatment-naive patients with stable or active relapsing-remitting disease who made up the multiple sclerosis controls. The RNA, 0.5 to 1 ug, was put through reverse transcription using random hexamers. The TCR beta CDR3 was amplified by immunoSEQ multiplex PCR across 54 Vbeta, 13 Jbeta. TCRdb fed the immunoSEQ multiplex PCR reads into MiXCR, producing one record per CDR3 protein. The table lists 160,000 or so distinct CDR3 sequences, about 94% of them singletons, with over 0.2% in the top ten. The CDR3 is 17 amino acids. With 4 bases clipped from V and 7 bases from J, the junction kept 14 bases outside the gene matches. Germline V gene data show CDR1 as LGHDT and CDR2 as YNNKEL (reference sequence).

Material for sequencing was CD8+ T cells from PBMCs. This chain links TRBV3-1 with TRBJ2-2; 8 positions agree with TRBD2. This TCR was sampled from a human donor with multiple sclerosis. The CDR3 reads CASSLYRTSRVGGELFF. CDR3 coding DNA: TGTGCCAGCAGCCTCTACCGGACTAGCCGGGTCGGCGGGGAGCTGTTTTTT. Using reference TRBV3-1 and TRBJ2-2 for the parts outside the CDR3, the full variable domain is DTAVSQTPKYLVTQMGNDKSIKCEQNLGHDTMYWYKQDSKKFLKIMFSYNNKELIINETVPNRFSPKSPDKAHLNLHINSLELGDSAVYFCASSLYRTSRVGGELFFGEGSRLTVL.